This TCR beta chain was retrieved from a study of blood T cell repertoires in COVID-19. In the study's own analysis: By means of reference gene primer amplification, nucleated cell counts were estimated. Method: immunoSEQ multiplex PCR; TCRdb's copy keeps in-frame clones and lacks some. That table is the source of V, J and clone size, and D and trimming were worked out from the DNA. The sample includes around 40,000 clones, more than 75% of them seen just once. The germline gives CDR1 MNHEY, CDR2 SMNVEV (reference sequence). The CDR3 is made up of 17 amino acids. Unmatched junction bases numbered 13, after V lost 4 bases and J lost 4 bases.

The J gene is TRBJ2-7, the V gene TRBV27; 10 nucleotides align to TRBD1. The source of this sequence is a man between 50 and 59 years old with active or convalescent COVID-19. Sequenced material: peripheral blood. The CDR3 nucleotides are TGTGCCAGCAGTTCGGACAGGGGGTTAACAACCCTTTACGAGCAGTACTTC. This sequence encodes CASSSDRGLTTLYEQYF.